This record covers a single T cell receptor (beta chain). The CDR3 has 15 residues. Germline values: CDR1 SEHNR, CDR2 FQNEAQ (reference sequence). J was trimmed by 1 base and V by 5 bases; bases with no gene match: 6. In the original workflow: Reference gene primer amplification yielded estimated nucleated cell counts. Assay: immunoSEQ multiplex PCR; the TCRdb copy retains only in-frame clones and omits some. The DNA gave D and trimming, while V, J and clone size come from that table. The sample lists roughly 6,800 clones, 70% to 90% occurring once. These data come from a study of blood T cell repertoires in COVID-19. The wider study: In each case, the material was cDNA or gDNA derived from T cells, B-cell-depleted T cells, or PBMCs.

The sequence was obtained from a human donor in a cohort sampled during active COVID-19. This sequence joins TRBV7-9 and TRBJ2-7; 9 bases are a match to TRBD1. Input material: peripheral blood. The CDR3 DNA reads as TGTGCCAGCAGCCCGGGACAGGGAAGATCCTACGAGCAGTACTTC. Translating it yields CASSPGQGRSYEQYF.